This T cell receptor beta chain stems from a study of blood T cell repertoires in COVID-19. The repertoire was sequenced with immunoSEQ multiplex PCR; TCRdb's copy has only in-frame clones and lacks some. The table records more than 120,000 clones, approximately 80% of them present only once. Trimming removed 4 bases at V and 5 bases at J, with 11 bases between. The germline CDR1 and CDR2 sequences are SNHLY and FYNNEI. The CDR3 sequence is 13 residues long. Input material: peripheral blood. The TCR comes from a human donor in a cohort sampled during active COVID-19. The chain recombines TRBV2 with TRBJ1-2, with unresolved D. The CDR3 DNA reads TGTGCCAGCAGTGTGTCGGCGGAATATGGCTACACCTTC. Protein: CASSVSAEYGYTF. The complete variable domain, with remaining parts taken from reference TRBV2 and TRBJ1-2, reads EPEVTQTPSHQVTQMGQEVILRCVPISNHLYFYWYRQILGQKVEFLVSFYNNEISEKSEIFDDQFSVERPDGSNFTLKIRSTKLEDSAMYFCASSVSAEYGYTFGSGTRLTVV.